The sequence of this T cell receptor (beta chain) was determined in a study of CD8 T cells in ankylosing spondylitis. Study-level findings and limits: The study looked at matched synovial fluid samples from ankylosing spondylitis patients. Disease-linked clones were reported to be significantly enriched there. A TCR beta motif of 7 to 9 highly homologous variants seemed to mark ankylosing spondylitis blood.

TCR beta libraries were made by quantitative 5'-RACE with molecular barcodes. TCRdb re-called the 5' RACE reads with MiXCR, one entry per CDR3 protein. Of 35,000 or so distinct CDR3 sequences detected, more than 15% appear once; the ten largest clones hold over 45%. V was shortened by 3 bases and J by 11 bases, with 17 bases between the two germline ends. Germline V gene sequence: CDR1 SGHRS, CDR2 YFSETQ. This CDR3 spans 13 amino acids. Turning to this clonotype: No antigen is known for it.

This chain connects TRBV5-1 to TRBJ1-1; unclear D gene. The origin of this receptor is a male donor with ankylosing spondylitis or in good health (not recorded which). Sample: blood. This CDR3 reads CASSSPGSQGAFF. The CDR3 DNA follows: TGCGCCAGCAGCTCTCCCGGGAGCCAAGGGGCTTTCTTT. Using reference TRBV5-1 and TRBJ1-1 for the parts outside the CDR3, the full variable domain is KAGVTQTPRYLIKTRGQQVTLSCSPISGHRSVSWYQQTPGQGLQFLFEYFSETQRNKGNFPGRFSGRQFSNSRSEMNVSTLELGDSALYLCASSSPGSQGAFFGQGTRLTVV.